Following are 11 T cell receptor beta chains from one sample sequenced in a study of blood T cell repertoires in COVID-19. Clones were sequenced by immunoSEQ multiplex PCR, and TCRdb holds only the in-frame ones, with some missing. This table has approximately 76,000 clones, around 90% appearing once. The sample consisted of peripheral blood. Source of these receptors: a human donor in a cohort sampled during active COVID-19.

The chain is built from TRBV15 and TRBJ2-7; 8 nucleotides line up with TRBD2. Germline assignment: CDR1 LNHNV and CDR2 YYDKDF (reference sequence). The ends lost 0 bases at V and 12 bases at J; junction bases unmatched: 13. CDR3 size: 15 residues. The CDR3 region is CATSREGLAGAQGYF. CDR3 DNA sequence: TGTGCCACCAGCAGAGAGGGCCTAGCGGGTGCACAGGGGTACTTC.

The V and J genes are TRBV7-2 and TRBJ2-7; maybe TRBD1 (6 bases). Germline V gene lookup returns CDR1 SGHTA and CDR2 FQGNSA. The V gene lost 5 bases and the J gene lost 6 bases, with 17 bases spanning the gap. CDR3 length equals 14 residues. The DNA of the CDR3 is TGTGCCAGCAGCAATAGGTACAGGGTTGGCGAGCAGTACTTC. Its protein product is CASSNRYRVGEQYF. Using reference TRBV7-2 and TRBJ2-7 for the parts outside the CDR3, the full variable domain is GAGVSQSPSNKVTEKGKDVELRCDPISGHTALYWYRQSLGQGLEFLIYFQGNSAPDKSGLPSDRFSAERTGGSVSTLTIQRTQQEDSAVYLCASSNRYRVGEQYFGPGTRLTVT.

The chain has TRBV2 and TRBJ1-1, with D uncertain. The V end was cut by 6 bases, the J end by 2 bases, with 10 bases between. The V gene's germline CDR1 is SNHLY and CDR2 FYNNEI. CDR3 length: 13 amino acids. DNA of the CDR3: TGTGCCAGCAGCCCTCTCCTTAACACTGAAGCTTTCTTT. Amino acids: CASSPLLNTEAFF.

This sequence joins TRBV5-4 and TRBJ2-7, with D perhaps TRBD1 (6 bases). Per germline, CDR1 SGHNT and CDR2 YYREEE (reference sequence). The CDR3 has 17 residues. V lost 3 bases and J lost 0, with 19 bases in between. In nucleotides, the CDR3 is TGTGCCAGCAGCTCCACGTTAGGACAGATGGCCTCCTACGAGCAGTACTTC. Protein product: CASSSTLGQMASYEQYF.

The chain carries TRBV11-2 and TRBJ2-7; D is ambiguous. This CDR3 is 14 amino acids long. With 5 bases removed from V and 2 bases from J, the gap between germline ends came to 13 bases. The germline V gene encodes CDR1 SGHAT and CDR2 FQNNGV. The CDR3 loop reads CASSKNSYTYEQYF. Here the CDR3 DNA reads TGTGCCAGCAGCAAAAACAGTTACACCTACGAGCAGTACTTC.

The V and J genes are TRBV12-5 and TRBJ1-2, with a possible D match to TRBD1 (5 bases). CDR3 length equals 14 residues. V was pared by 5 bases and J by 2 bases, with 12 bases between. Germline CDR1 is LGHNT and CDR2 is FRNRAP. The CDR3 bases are TGTGCTAGTGGTACGGGACTGAGAAACTATGGCTACACCTTC. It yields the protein CASGTGLRNYGYTF.

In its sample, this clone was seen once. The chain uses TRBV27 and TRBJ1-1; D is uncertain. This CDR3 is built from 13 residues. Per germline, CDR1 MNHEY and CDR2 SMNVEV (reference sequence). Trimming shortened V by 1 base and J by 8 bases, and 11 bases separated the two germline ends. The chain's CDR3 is CASSLYRGSEAFF. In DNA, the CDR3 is TGTGCCAGCAGTTTATATCGGGGATCGGAAGCTTTCTTT.

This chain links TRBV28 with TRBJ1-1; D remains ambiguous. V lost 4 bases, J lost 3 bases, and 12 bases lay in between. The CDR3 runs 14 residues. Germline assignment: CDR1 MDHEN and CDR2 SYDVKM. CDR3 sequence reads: CASSYGVEYTEAFF. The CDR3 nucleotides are TGTGCCAGCAGTTACGGGGTAGAGTACACTGAAGCTTTCTTT.

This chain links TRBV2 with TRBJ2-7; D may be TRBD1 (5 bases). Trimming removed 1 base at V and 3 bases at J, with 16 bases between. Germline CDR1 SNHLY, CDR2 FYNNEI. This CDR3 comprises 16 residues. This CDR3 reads CASSEEVGQGNYEQYF. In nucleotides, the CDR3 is TGTGCCAGCAGTGAAGAGGTAGGGCAGGGAAACTACGAGCAGTACTTC.

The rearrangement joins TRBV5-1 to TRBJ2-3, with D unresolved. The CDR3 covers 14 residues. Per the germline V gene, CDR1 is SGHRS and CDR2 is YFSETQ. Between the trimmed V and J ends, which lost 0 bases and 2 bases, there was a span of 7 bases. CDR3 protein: CASSLGAPTDTQYF. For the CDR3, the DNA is TGCGCCAGCAGCTTGGGCGCTCCCACAGATACGCAGTATTTT.

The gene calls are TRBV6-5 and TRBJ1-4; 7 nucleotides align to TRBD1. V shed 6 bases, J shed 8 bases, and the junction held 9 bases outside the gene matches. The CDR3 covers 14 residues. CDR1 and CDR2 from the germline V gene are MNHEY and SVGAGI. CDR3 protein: CASRGAGTAEKLFF. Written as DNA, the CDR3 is TGTGCCAGCAGGGGGGCCGGGACAGCAGAAAAACTGTTTTTT.